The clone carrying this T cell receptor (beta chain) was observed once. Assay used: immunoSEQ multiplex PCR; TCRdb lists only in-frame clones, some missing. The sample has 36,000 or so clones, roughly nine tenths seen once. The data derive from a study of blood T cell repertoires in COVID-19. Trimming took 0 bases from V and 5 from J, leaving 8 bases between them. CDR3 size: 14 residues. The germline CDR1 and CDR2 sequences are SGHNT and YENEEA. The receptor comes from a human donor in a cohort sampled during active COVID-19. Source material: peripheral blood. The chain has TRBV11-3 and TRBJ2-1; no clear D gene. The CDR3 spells CASSLDRLDNEQFF. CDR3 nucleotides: TGTGCCAGCAGCTTAGATCGGTTGGACAATGAGCAGTTCTTC. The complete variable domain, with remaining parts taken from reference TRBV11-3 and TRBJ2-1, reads EAGVVQSPRYKIIEKKQPVAFWCNPISGHNTLYWYLQNLGQGPELLIRYENEEAVDDSQLPKDRFSAERLKGVDSTLKIQPAELGDSAVYLCASSLDRLDNEQFFGPGTRLTVL.